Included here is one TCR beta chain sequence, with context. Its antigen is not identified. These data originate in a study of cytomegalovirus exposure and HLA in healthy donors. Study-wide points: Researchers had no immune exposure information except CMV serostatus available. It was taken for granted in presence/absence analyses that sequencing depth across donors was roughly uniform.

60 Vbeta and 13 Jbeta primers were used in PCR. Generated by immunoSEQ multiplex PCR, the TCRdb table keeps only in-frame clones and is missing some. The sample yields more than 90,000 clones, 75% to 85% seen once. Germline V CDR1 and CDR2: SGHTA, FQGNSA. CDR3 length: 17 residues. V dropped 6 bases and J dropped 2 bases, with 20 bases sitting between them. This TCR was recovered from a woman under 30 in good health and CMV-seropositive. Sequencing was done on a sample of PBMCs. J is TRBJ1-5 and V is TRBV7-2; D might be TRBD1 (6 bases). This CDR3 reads CASSSTRGAEGNQPQHF. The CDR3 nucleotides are TGTGCCAGCAGTTCCACTCGGGGGGCAGAGGGCAATCAGCCCCAGCATTTT.